Sequencing of this TCR beta chain was carried out in a study of blood T cells in healthy people across ages. Study-wide background: When template switching was applied, about one barcoded beta molecule was captured per two T cells.

No fewer than 5.5 micrograms of total RNA were isolated from every sample. Regarding this clonotype: Its antigen is unknown.

Sample-barcoded 5' priming and a J-beta primer mix drove a second PCR of about 7 to 12 cycles. A 12-random-nucleotide template-switch adaptor tagged each cDNA molecule. TCRdb processed the 5' RACE reads anew with MiXCR; each CDR3 protein has one entry. The data contain 1,500,000 or so distinct CDR3 sequences, around 40% of them singletons. Study-level points and caveats: Researchers judged that diversity estimates from one million T cells fell short of true values.

This TCR came from a woman aged 18-35 years in good health. What was sequenced was blood.

Written as DNA, the CDR3 is TGCGCCAGCAGCCAAGTCCACATAGCCAGAGATACGCAGTATTTT. Its protein is CASSQVHIARDTQYF. V is TRBV4-1 and J is TRBJ2-3; no reliable D call. CDR3 length equals 15 residues. The germline V gene encodes CDR1 MGHRA and CDR2 YSYEKL. Trimming pared 1 base from V and 5 bases from J, leaving 13 bases between.